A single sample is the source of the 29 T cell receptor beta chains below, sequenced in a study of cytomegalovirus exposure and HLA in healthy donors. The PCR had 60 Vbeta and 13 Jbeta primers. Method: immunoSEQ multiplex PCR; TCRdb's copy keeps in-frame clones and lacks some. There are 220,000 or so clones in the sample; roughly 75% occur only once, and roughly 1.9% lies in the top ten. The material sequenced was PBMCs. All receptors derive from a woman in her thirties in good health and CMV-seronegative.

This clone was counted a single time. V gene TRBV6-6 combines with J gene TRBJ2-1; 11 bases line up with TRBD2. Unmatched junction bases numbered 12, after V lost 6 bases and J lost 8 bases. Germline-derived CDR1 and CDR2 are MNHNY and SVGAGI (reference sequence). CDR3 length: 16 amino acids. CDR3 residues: CASSPLAGGLLDEQFF. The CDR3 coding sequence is TGTGCCAGCAGCCCCTTAGCGGGAGGGCTCCTCGATGAGCAGTTCTTC.

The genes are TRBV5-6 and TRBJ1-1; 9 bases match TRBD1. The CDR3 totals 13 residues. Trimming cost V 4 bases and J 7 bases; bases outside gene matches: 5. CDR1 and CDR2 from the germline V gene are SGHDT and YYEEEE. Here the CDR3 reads CASSRGQGFEAFF. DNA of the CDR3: TGTGCCAGCAGCAGAGGACAGGGGTTTGAAGCTTTCTTT.

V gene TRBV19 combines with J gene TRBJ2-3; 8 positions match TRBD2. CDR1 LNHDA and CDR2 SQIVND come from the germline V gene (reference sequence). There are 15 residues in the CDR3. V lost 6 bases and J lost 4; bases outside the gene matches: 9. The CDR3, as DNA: TGTGCCAGTAGATCTCGGGGGGGCATGTCAGATACGCAGTATTTT. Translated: CASRSRGGMSDTQYF.

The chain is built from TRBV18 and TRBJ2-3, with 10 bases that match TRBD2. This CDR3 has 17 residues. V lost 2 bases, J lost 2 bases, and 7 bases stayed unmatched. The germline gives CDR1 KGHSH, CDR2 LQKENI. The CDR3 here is CASSPTRTSGYTDTQYF. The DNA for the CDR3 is TGTGCCAGCTCACCAACACGGACTAGCGGCTACACAGATACGCAGTATTTT. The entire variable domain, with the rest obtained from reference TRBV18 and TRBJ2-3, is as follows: NAGVMQNPRHLVRRRGQEARLRCSPMKGHSHVYWYRQLPEEGLKFMVYLQKENIIDESGMPKERFSAEFPKEGPSILRIQQVVRGDSAAYFCASSPTRTSGYTDTQYFGPGTRLTVL.

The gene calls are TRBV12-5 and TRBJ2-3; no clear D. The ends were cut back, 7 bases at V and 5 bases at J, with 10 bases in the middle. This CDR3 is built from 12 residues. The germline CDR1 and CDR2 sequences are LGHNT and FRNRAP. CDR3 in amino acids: CASAPYGDTQYF. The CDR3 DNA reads TGTGCTAGTGCCCCCTATGGAGATACGCAGTATTTT.

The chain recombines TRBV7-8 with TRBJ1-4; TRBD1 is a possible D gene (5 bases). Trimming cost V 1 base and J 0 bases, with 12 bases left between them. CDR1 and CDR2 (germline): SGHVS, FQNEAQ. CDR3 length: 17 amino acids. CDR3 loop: CASSLVGGDATNEKLFF. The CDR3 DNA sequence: TGTGCCAGCAGCTTAGTGGGAGGGGACGCAACTAATGAAAAACTGTTTTTT.

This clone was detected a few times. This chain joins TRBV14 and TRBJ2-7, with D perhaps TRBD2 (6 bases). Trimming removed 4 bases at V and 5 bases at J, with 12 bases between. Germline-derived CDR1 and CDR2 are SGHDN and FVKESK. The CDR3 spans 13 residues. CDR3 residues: CASSRDLFDEQYF. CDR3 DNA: TGTGCCAGCAGCCGGGACTTGTTCGACGAGCAGTACTTC.

The CDR3 spells CAWSPGDSQPQHF. The CDR3 nucleotides are TGTGCCTGGAGTCCAGGGGATAGTCAGCCCCAGCATTTT. The rearrangement uses TRBV30 and TRBJ1-5; D might be TRBD1 (6 bases). The CDR3 sequence is 13 residues long. Germline-derived CDR1 and CDR2 are GTSNPN and SVGIG (reference sequence). Trimming took off 2 bases at V and 6 bases at J, with 11 bases between the two ends.

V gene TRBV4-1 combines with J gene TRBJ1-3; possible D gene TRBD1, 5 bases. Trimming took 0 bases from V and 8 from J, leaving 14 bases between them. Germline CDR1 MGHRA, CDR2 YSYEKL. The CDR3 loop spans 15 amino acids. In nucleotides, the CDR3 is TGCGCCAGCAGCCAAGACTTCGGCAGGGTGCACACCATATATTTT. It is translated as CASSQDFGRVHTIYF.

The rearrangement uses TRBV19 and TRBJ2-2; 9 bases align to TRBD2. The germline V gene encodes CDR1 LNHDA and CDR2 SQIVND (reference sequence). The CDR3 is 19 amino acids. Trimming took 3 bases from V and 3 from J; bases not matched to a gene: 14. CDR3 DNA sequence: TGTGCCAGTAGTATTGGTTACGTGCGGGAGGGAGGAGACACCGGGGAGCTGTTTTTT. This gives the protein CASSIGYVREGGDTGELFF. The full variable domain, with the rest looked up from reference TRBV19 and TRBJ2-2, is DGGITQSPKYLFRKEGQNVTLSCEQNLNHDAMYWYRQDPGQGLRLIYYSQIVNDFQKGDIAEGYSVSREKKESFPLTVTSAQKNPTAFYLCASSIGYVREGGDTGELFFGEGSRLTVL.

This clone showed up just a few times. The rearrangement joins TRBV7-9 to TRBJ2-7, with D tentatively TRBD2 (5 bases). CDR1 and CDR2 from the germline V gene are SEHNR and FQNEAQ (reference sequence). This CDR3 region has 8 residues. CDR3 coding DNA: TGTGTCGGGGACGAGCAGTACTTC. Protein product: CVGDEQYF.

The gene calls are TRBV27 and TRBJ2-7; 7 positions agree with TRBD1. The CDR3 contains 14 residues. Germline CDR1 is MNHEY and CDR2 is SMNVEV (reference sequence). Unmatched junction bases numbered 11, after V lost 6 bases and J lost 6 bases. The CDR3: CASSWDSTRGEQYF. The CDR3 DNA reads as TGTGCCAGCAGCTGGGACAGTACTAGGGGCGAGCAGTACTTC.

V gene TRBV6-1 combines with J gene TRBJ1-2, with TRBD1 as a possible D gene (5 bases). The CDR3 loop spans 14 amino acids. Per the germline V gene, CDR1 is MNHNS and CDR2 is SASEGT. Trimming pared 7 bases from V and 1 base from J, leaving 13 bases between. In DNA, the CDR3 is TGTGCCAGCAAGAAACCGGGGGGTAACTATGGCTACACCTTC. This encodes CASKKPGGNYGYTF.

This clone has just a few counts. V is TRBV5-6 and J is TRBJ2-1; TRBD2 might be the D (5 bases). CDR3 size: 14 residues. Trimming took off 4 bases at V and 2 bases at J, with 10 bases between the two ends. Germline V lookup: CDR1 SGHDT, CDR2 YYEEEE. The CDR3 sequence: CASSVAGTYNEQFF. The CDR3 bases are TGTGCCAGCAGCGTCGCCGGGACCTACAATGAGCAGTTCTTC.

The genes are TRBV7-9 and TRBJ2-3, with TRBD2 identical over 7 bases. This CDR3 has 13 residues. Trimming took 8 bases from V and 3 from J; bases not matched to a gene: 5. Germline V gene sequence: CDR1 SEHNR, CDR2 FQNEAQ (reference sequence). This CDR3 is CASAPGGTDTQYF. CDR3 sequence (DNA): TGTGCCAGCGCTCCCGGGGGGACAGATACGCAGTATTTT.

Here the CDR3 DNA reads TGTGCCACCCAGTCCGGGACAGGGGATTTTATGAACACTGAAGCTTTCTTT. This encodes CATQSGTGDFMNTEAFF. The chain recombines TRBV2 with TRBJ1-1; 10 bases line up with TRBD1. The CDR3 is 17 amino acids. CDR1 is SNHLY and CDR2 is FYNNEI in the germline V gene. V lost 10 bases, J lost 0 bases, and 14 bases stayed unmatched.

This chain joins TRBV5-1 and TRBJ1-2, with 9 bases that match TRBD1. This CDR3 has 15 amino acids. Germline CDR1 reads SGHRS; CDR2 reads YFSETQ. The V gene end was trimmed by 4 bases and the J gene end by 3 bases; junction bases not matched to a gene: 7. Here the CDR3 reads CASSPVGDRDYGYTF. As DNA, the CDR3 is TGCGCCAGCAGCCCCGTGGGGGACAGGGACTATGGCTACACCTTC.

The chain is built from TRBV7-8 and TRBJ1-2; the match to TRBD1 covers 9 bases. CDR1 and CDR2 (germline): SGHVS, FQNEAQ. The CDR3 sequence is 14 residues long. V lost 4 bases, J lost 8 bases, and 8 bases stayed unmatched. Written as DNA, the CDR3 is TGTGCCAGCAGCTCCCGGGACAGGGTTTCCGGCTACACCTTC. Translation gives CASSSRDRVSGYTF.

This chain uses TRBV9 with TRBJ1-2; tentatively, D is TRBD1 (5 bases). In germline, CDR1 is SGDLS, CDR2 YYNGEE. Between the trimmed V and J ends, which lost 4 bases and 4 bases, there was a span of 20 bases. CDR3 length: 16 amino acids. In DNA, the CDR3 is TGTGCCAGCAGCCCCTCCGGGGGAGAGAGTTTCTATGGCTACACCTTC. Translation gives CASSPSGGESFYGYTF.

The CDR3 nucleotides read TGTGCCAGCAGTTACCGCGGACAGGGGTACTCCTACGAGCAGTACTTC. Translating it yields CASSYRGQGYSYEQYF. The chain links TRBV6-5 to TRBJ2-7; 9 nucleotides align to TRBD1. This CDR3 contains 16 residues. Germline V gene lookup returns CDR1 MNHEY and CDR2 SVGAGI. J gave up 0 bases and V 2 bases, and 5 bases lay outside the gene matches.

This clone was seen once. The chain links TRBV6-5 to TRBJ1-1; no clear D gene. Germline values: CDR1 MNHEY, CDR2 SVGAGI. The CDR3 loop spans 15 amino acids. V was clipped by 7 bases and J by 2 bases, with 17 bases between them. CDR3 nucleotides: TGTGCCAGCAACCTCCGATCGGGGAGAAACACTGAAGCTTTCTTT. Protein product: CASNLRSGRNTEAFF.

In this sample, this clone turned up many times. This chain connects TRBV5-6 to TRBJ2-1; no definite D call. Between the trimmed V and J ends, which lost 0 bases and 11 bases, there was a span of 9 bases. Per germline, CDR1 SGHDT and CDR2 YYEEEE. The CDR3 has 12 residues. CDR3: CASSLGRQQQFF. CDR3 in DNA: TGTGCCAGCAGCTTGGGTCGACAACAGCAGTTCTTC.

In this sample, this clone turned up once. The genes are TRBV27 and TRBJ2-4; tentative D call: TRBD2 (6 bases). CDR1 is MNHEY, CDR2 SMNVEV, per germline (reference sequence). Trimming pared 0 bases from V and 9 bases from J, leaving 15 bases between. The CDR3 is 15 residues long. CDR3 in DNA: TGTGCCAGCAGTTTATCGGTGACCCCCGGGGGCATTCAGTACTTC. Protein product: CASSLSVTPGGIQYF.

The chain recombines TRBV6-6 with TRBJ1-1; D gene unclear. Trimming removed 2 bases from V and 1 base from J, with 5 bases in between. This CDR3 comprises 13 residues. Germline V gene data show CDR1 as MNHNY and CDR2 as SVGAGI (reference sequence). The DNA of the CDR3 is TGTGCCAGCAGTTACGATAGGAACACTGAAGCTTTCTTT. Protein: CASSYDRNTEAFF.

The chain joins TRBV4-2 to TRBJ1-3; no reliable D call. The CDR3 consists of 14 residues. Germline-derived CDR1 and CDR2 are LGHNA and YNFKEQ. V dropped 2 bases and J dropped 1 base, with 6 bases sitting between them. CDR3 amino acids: CASSQTSSGNTIYF. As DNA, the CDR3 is TGTGCCAGCAGCCAAACAAGTTCTGGAAACACCATATATTTT.

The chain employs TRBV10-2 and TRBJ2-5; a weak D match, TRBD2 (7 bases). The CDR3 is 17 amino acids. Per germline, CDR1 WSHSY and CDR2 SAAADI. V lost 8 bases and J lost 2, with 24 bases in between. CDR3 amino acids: CASARRPAAGTQETQYF. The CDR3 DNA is TGCGCCAGCGCTAGACGTCCCGCAGCGGGGACACAAGAGACCCAGTACTTC.

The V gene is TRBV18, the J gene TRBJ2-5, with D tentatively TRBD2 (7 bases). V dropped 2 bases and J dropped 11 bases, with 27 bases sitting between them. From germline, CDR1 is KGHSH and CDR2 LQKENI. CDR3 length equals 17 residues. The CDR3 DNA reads TGTGCCAGCTCACCAGACAGGACCTCCTTAGCGTCGCGGGAGCAGTACTTC. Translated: CASSPDRTSLASREQYF.

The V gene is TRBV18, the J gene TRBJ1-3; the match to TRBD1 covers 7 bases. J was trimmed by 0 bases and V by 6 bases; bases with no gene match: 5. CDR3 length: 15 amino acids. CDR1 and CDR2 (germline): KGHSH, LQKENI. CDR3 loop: CASSPRQGSGNTIYF. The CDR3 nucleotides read TGTGCCAGCTCCCCAAGACAGGGCTCTGGAAACACCATATATTTT.

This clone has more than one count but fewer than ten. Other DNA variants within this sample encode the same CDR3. The CDR3 loop reads CASSAGSSYNEQFF. The DNA of the CDR3 is TGTGCCAGCAGCGCGGGGAGCTCCTACAATGAGCAGTTCTTC. The chain uses TRBV9 and TRBJ2-1; D may be TRBD2 (5 bases). V lost 3 bases to trimming and J lost 0 bases, with 7 bases between them. Germline V CDR1 and CDR2: SGDLS, YYNGEE. The CDR3 spans 14 residues.